The 28 T cell receptor beta chains listed next were all sequenced from one sample in a study of cytomegalovirus exposure and HLA in healthy donors. In the PCR, 60 Vbeta and 13 Jbeta primers were used. Repertoires were generated with immunoSEQ multiplex PCR, while TCRdb's copy carries only in-frame clones and drops some. The top ten clones hold more than 1.5% of a sample with 150,000 to 200,000 clones, 81% of them seen once. Sequences were obtained from PBMCs. The receptors were gathered from a young man in good health and CMV-seronegative.

The V gene is TRBV6-5, the J gene TRBJ1-5; D is perhaps TRBD1 (5 bases). The CDR3 contains 14 residues. Per the germline V gene, CDR1 is MNHEY and CDR2 is SVGAGI. V was cut by 2 bases and J by 3 bases, with 8 bases left in between. CDR3 nucleotide sequence: TGTGCCAGCAGTTACGACAGCCTCAATCAGCCCCAGCATTTT. Amino acids: CASSYDSLNQPQHF.

This rearrangement joins TRBV6-6 to TRBJ1-1, with D possibly TRBD1 on 5 matching bases. Per germline, CDR1 MNHNY and CDR2 SVGAGI (reference sequence). The CDR3 extends over 16 amino acids. V lost 2 bases to trimming and J lost 0 bases, with 13 bases between them. CDR3 loop: CASSYRGMELNTEAFF. CDR3 sequence (DNA): TGTGCCAGCAGTTACAGGGGTATGGAGTTGAACACTGAAGCTTTCTTT.

J is TRBJ2-1 and V is TRBV4-1, with 11 nucleotides matching TRBD2. This CDR3 spans 15 amino acids. After removal of 5 bases from V and 8 bases from J, the junction contained 8 bases not matched to a gene. Looked up from germline, CDR1 is MGHRA and CDR2 is YSYEKL. The DNA for the CDR3 is TGCGCCAGCAGCGCCAGGACTAGCGGGTACGATGAGCAGTTCTTC. As protein: CASSARTSGYDEQFF.

V is TRBV7-2 and J is TRBJ2-3; 7 bases agree with TRBD2. Germline values: CDR1 SGHTA, CDR2 FQGNSA. The CDR3 covers 15 residues. The V segment lost 5 bases and the J segment 2 bases; nucleotides outside the gene matches: 7. CDR3 residues: CASSPQGLPTDTQYF. CDR3 coding DNA: TGTGCCAGCAGCCCCCAGGGACTACCCACAGATACGCAGTATTTT.

V and J are TRBV6-1 and TRBJ2-7, with 7 bases identical to TRBD1. V shed 0 bases and J 3 bases; nucleotides not matched to a gene: 5. Germline V CDR1 and CDR2: MNHNS, SASEGT. This CDR3 contains 15 residues. The CDR3 bases are TGTGCCAGCAGTGAAGCGCGCGCAGGGGGCTACGAGCAGTACTTC. It codes for CASSEARAGGYEQYF.

The rearrangement links TRBV5-6 to TRBJ2-3, with 7 bases fitting TRBD2. Germline CDR1 is SGHDT and CDR2 is YYEEEE. Trimming took 1 base from V and 2 from J; bases not matched to a gene: 7. This CDR3 has 16 amino acids. The CDR3: CASSLRRGRVTDTQYF. CDR3 in DNA: TGTGCCAGCAGCTTGAGGCGGGGGAGAGTCACAGATACGCAGTATTTT.

The chain uses TRBV7-9 and TRBJ2-1; D perhaps matches TRBD1 (6 bases). V gave up 4 bases and J gave up 7 bases, with 14 bases separating them. CDR1 is SEHNR, CDR2 FQNEAQ, per germline (reference sequence). The CDR3 contains 14 residues. The CDR3 loop reads CASSSNPQGNEQFF. DNA for the CDR3: TGTGCCAGCAGCTCTAACCCCCAGGGGAATGAGCAGTTCTTC.

The gene calls are TRBV27 and TRBJ1-2; the match to TRBD1 covers 9 bases. CDR1 is MNHEY, CDR2 SMNVEV, per germline (reference sequence). The CDR3 runs to 15 residues. V was pared by 4 bases and J by 3 bases, with 6 bases of the junction left unmatched. CDR3 loop: CASSSYRGLDYGYTF. DNA of the CDR3: TGTGCCAGCAGTTCCTACAGGGGGCTGGACTATGGCTACACCTTC.

The chain couples TRBV5-4 to TRBJ2-3; 9 nucleotides match TRBD1. The CDR3 consists of 16 residues. Losses at the gene ends were 4 bases for V and 0 bases for J; bases not matched to a gene: 6. Germline V CDR1 and CDR2: SGHNT, YYREEE (reference sequence). The CDR3 DNA reads TGTGCCAGCAGCCAGGACAGGGGCATTAGCACAGATACGCAGTATTTT. It codes for CASSQDRGISTDTQYF.

The V and J genes are TRBV7-2 and TRBJ2-5; 7 bases map to TRBD2. The CDR3 is 14 residues long. With V trimmed by 0 bases and J by 5 bases, 3 bases remained unmatched. The germline gives CDR1 SGHTA, CDR2 FQGNSA. CDR3 nucleotide sequence: TGTGCCAGCAGCTTAGCCCAGGGAGGGGAGACCCAGTACTTC. It codes for CASSLAQGGETQYF.

The V and J genes are TRBV4-2 and TRBJ2-3, with 8 nucleotides matching TRBD2. Germline CDR1 and CDR2: LGHNA and YNFKEQ. V shed 2 bases, J shed 4 bases, and the junction held 8 bases outside the gene matches. CDR3 size: 16 residues. The CDR3 loop reads CASSQNLAGTADTQYF. As DNA, the CDR3 is TGTGCCAGCAGCCAAAACTTAGCGGGAACGGCAGATACGCAGTATTTT.

The chain couples TRBV4-3 to TRBJ2-5, with TRBD2 matching 7 bases. The J call may be mistaken, given a closer DNA end match to TRBJ2-7. This CDR3 contains 16 residues. Germline loops: CDR1 LGHNA, CDR2 YSLEER. In DNA form, the CDR3 reads TGCGCCAGCAGCCAAGATCGGGCTAGCGGCTCCTACGAGCAGTACTTC. Encoded protein: CASSQDRASGSYEQYF.

The V and J genes are TRBV11-2 and TRBJ2-3, with D uncertain. The V gene's germline CDR1 is SGHAT and CDR2 FQNNGV. The CDR3 extends over 14 amino acids. V gave up 2 bases and J gave up 2 bases, with 8 bases separating them. CDR3 protein: CASSLNRVTDTQYF. CDR3 DNA sequence: TGTGCCAGCAGCTTAAACCGGGTCACAGATACGCAGTATTTT.

This clone was observed a single time. The chain recombines TRBV7-2 with TRBJ2-2, with D perhaps TRBD1 (6 bases). V gave up 1 base and J gave up 4 bases, with 10 bases separating them. The CDR3 contains 15 residues. In germline, CDR1 is SGHTA, CDR2 FQGNSA. DNA for the CDR3: TGTGCCAGCAGCTTAGTGATACAGGGCACCGGGGAGCTGTTTTTT. It yields the protein CASSLVIQGTGELFF.

The chain has TRBV7-2 and TRBJ2-5; D might be TRBD1 (6 bases). The V end was cut by 1 base, the J end by 8 bases, with 11 bases between. The CDR3 extends over 13 amino acids. Per the germline V gene, CDR1 is SGHTA and CDR2 is FQGNSA. The CDR3 bases are TGTGCCAGCAGCTTAGACAGGGTTGATACCCAGTACTTC. Its translation is CASSLDRVDTQYF.

Points on this clone: The same CDR3 arises from other DNA sequences in this sample as well. This chain joins TRBV5-8 and TRBJ1-5, with TRBD1 matching over 9 bases. V was clipped by 2 bases and J by 5 bases; unmatched bases: 8. Germline CDR1 and CDR2: SGHTS and YDEGEE. The CDR3 sequence is 16 residues long. The CDR3 nucleotides are TGTGCCAGCAGCTTTTTATACAGGGGGCTGCATCAGCCCCAGCATTTT. Protein sequence: CASSFLYRGLHQPQHF. The full variable domain, with the rest looked up from reference TRBV5-8 and TRBJ1-5, is EAGVTQSPTHLIKTRGQQATLRCSPISGHTSVYWYQQALGLGLQFLLWYDEGEERNRGNFPPRFSGRQFPNYSSELNVNALELEDSALYLCASSFLYRGLHQPQHFGDGTRLSIL.

The chain carries TRBV13 and TRBJ2-7; the match to TRBD2 covers 12 bases. V was pared by 5 bases and J by 4 bases, with 6 bases of the junction left unmatched. The CDR3 extends over 15 amino acids. CDR1 and CDR2 (germline): PRHDT, FYEKMQ (reference sequence). The CDR3 region is CASSPRTSGTYEQYF. CDR3 nucleotide sequence: TGTGCCAGCAGCCCCCGGACTAGCGGGACTTACGAGCAGTACTTC.

The chain combines TRBV19 with TRBJ2-1; D unresolved. V was clipped by 3 bases and J by 8 bases, with 14 bases between them. The CDR3 is 14 residues long. Germline-derived CDR1 and CDR2 are LNHDA and SQIVND (reference sequence). The CDR3 loop reads CASSMGSLGDEQFF. The DNA for the CDR3 is TGTGCCAGTAGTATGGGTAGCCTTGGCGATGAGCAGTTCTTC. The variable domain in full, completed from reference TRBV19 and TRBJ2-1, reads DGGITQSPKYLFRKEGQNVTLSCEQNLNHDAMYWYRQDPGQGLRLIYYSQIVNDFQKGDIAEGYSVSREKKESFPLTVTSAQKNPTAFYLCASSMGSLGDEQFFGPGTRLTVL.

This clone appeared a single time. V usage is TRBV5-4 and J usage is TRBJ2-5; D not resolved. Trimming removed 6 bases at V and 2 bases at J, with 23 bases between. The CDR3 length is 17 residues. The germline CDR1 and CDR2 sequences are SGHNT and YYREEE (reference sequence). The CDR3, as DNA: TGTGCCAGCACCCTCGGGTCGCCGCTTCTAAGGCAAGAGACCCAGTACTTC. This codes for CASTLGSPLLRQETQYF.

V is TRBV10-3 and J is TRBJ2-7; 11 bases are a match to TRBD1. The J segment lost 5 bases and the V segment lost 10 bases, leaving 7 bases of the junction unmatched. Per the germline V gene, CDR1 is ENHRY and CDR2 is SYGVKD. This CDR3 contains 13 residues. CDR3 nucleotides: TGTGCCACCGCCGGGACAGGGGGTCACGAGCAGTACTTC. Translation: CATAGTGGHEQYF.

The chain uses TRBV5-4 and TRBJ2-3; 8 nucleotides align to TRBD1. The CDR3 loop spans 16 amino acids. The ends lost 4 bases at V and 0 bases at J; junction bases unmatched: 7. From germline, CDR1 is SGHNT and CDR2 YYREEE (reference sequence). Here the CDR3 DNA reads TGTGCCAGCAGCAAAGACAGGGGTCCTAGCACAGATACGCAGTATTTT. Protein sequence: CASSKDRGPSTDTQYF. The full variable domain, rest sourced from reference TRBV5-4 and TRBJ2-3, is ETGVTQSPTHLIKTRGQQVTLRCSSQSGHNTVSWYQQALGQGPQFIFQYYREEENGRGNFPPRFSGLQFPNYSSELNVNALELDDSALYLCASSKDRGPSTDTQYFGPGTRLTVL.

This sequence joins TRBV11-3 and TRBJ2-1, with 13 bases lining up with TRBD2. The CDR3 spans 17 residues. The V gene end was trimmed by 5 bases and the J gene end by 4 bases; junction bases not matched to a gene: 8. The germline gives CDR1 SGHNT, CDR2 YENEEA. CDR3 nucleotides: TGTGCCAGCAGCCCGAGGACTAGCGGGGGCGTATACAATGAGCAGTTCTTC. It is translated as CASSPRTSGGVYNEQFF.

The CDR3 reads CASSQDRTNTEAFF. Written as DNA, the CDR3 is TGCGCCAGCAGCCAAGACAGAACGAACACTGAAGCTTTCTTT. J is TRBJ1-1 and V is TRBV4-3; D is unclear. Trimming cost V 0 bases and J 1 base, with 6 bases left between them. CDR3 length: 14 amino acids. Germline CDR1 is LGHNA and CDR2 is YSLEER.

This rearrangement joins TRBV6-1 to TRBJ1-4; TRBD1 might be the D (6 bases). V was trimmed by 6 bases and J by 5 bases, leaving 16 bases between them. Germline V gene lookup returns CDR1 MNHNS and CDR2 SASEGT. The CDR3 consists of 15 residues. CDR3 in DNA: TGTGCCAGCAGCTTTTTTAGACAGGCGAATGAAAAACTGTTTTTT. Translating it yields CASSFFRQANEKLFF.

Here the CDR3 reads CASSQGGPYGELFF. The DNA for the CDR3 is TGTGCCAGCAGCCAGGGAGGGCCTTACGGGGAGCTGTTTTTT. This chain uses TRBV7-3 with TRBJ2-2; 7 bases line up with TRBD2. Germline CDR1 reads SGHTA; CDR2 reads FQGTGA. The CDR3 runs to 14 residues. V lost 5 bases and J lost 7; bases outside the gene matches: 7.

This chain joins TRBV28 and TRBJ2-1; D is unresolved. CDR3 size: 12 residues. Germline V gene sequence: CDR1 MDHEN, CDR2 SYDVKM. The germline V and J ends were trimmed by 7 bases and 10 bases, with 14 bases remaining between them. CDR3 in DNA: TGTGCCAGCACCGACTTAGCAGTAGAGCAGTTCTTC. It codes for CASTDLAVEQFF.

This chain joins TRBV11-2 and TRBJ1-1; maybe TRBD1 (5 bases). Germline V gene sequence: CDR1 SGHAT, CDR2 FQNNGV. The ends were cut back, 5 bases at V and 4 bases at J, with 14 bases in the middle. The CDR3 has 14 residues. The CDR3 region has the DNA TGTGCCAGCAGCCCCGGGAGGGGAGGCACTGAAGCTTTCTTT. Amino acid sequence: CASSPGRGGTEAFF.

V is TRBV19 and J is TRBJ2-1; TRBD1 aligns across 8 bases. The J segment lost 1 base and the V segment lost 4 bases, leaving 6 bases of the junction unmatched. The CDR3 contains 16 residues. The germline gives CDR1 LNHDA, CDR2 SQIVND (reference sequence). The CDR3 loop is CASSTRTGRSYNEQFF. CDR3 sequence (DNA): TGTGCCAGTAGTACCCGGACAGGGAGGTCCTACAATGAGCAGTTCTTC.